Shown below are 14 T cell receptor beta chains from a single sample sequenced in a study of identical twins. TCRdb reprocessed the 5' RACE reads via MiXCR and lists one record per CDR3 protein. The sample lists about 690,000 distinct CDR3 sequences, 21% occurring once. The same data also contributed to another study, on T cells expressing NK-cell markers.

The specimen was PBMCs. The receptors come from a woman aged 18 to 35 in good health.

This chain joins TRBV10-3 and TRBJ1-2; 7 nucleotides agree with TRBD1. V lost 5 bases to trimming and J lost 4 bases; unmatched junction nucleotides: 7. Germline V CDR1 and CDR2: ENHRY, SYGVKD. The CDR3 contains 14 residues. CDR3 sequence: CAISSGTDAYGYTF. CDR3 DNA: TGTGCCATCAGTTCAGGGACAGACGCCTATGGCTACACCTTC.

This chain joins TRBV20-1 and TRBJ2-1, with TRBD2 matching over 10 bases. This CDR3 region has 16 residues. Germline trimming cut 0 bases from V and 8 bases from J; bases unmatched to any gene: 10. In germline, CDR1 is DFQATT, CDR2 SNEGSKA (reference sequence). CDR3 loop: CSARDLERGGRHEQFF. The CDR3 DNA is TGCAGTGCTAGAGATCTCGAGCGGGGGGGCCGGCATGAGCAGTTCTTC.

Note on this clonotype: This may arise from a read error, as a much more abundant clone is one base away. V usage is TRBV7-2 and J usage is TRBJ2-3, with D hard to call. CDR3 size: 15 residues. V lost 3 bases and J 4 bases, leaving 14 bases between the germline ends. CDR1 and CDR2 (germline): SGHTA, FQGNSA. The CDR3 region is CASSFLGVGPDTQYF. The CDR3 DNA follows: TGTGCCAGCAGCTTTCTTGGGGTGGGCCCAGATACGCAGTATTTT.

This clonotype was found a few times. The V and J genes are TRBV7-9 and TRBJ2-5; D is possibly TRBD1 (5 bases). CDR3 length: 15 residues. With 5 bases removed from V and 0 bases from J, the gap between germline ends came to 13 bases. Germline-derived CDR1 and CDR2 are SEHNR and FQNEAQ (reference sequence). CDR3 sequence reads: CASSPWGADQETQYF. In nucleotides, the CDR3 is TGTGCCAGCAGCCCCTGGGGCGCCGACCAAGAGACCCAGTACTTC.

In its sample, this clonotype was seen a few times. The V call is TRBV7-2, the J call TRBJ2-7; the D gene is possibly TRBD2 (6 bases). The CDR3 loop spans 13 amino acids. Germline CDR1 SGHTA, CDR2 FQGNSA. Between the trimmed V and J ends, which lost 5 bases and 11 bases, there was a span of 19 bases. CDR3 bases: TGTGCCAGCAGCGCGGCTACTGGAGGGCTGGAGTACTTC. Protein product: CASSAATGGLEYF.

This chain connects TRBV7-9 to TRBJ2-2; D unclear. CDR3 length: 14 residues. V was pared by 4 bases and J by 6 bases, with 12 bases between. CDR1 SEHNR and CDR2 FQNEAQ come from the germline V gene (reference sequence). CDR3 protein: CASSSGPRPGELFF. As DNA, the CDR3 is TGTGCCAGCAGCTCCGGGCCCCGGCCCGGGGAGCTGTTTTTT.

In its sample, this clonotype was seen a few times. The V gene is TRBV7-3, the J gene TRBJ2-3; D gene unclear. The V gene's germline CDR1 is SGHTA and CDR2 FQGTGA. The CDR3 consists of 13 residues. Trimming took off 4 bases at V and 2 bases at J, with 7 bases between the two ends. CDR3 in DNA: TGTGCCAGCAGCTCTGGGATCACAGATACGCAGTATTTT. It is translated as CASSSGITDTQYF.

This chain joins TRBV20-1 and TRBJ2-3, with 7 positions matching TRBD2. Unmatched junction bases numbered 16, after V lost 6 bases and J lost 1 base. CDR1 is DFQATT, CDR2 SNEGSKA, per germline (reference sequence). CDR3 length: 17 residues. CDR3 DNA sequence: TGCAGTGCAGAGAGGGGAGGGCGGGGGTATGGCACAGATACGCAGTATTTT. This encodes CSAERGGRGYGTDTQYF.

The rearrangement links TRBV3-1 to TRBJ2-3, with D hard to call. The CDR3 contains 15 residues. Germline V gene data show CDR1 as LGHDT and CDR2 as YNNKEL (reference sequence). V gave up 3 bases and J gave up 1 base, with 11 bases separating them. This CDR3 is CASSHGLDGTDTQYF. The CDR3 DNA reads as TGTGCCAGCAGCCATGGCCTAGACGGCACAGATACGCAGTATTTT.

This clonotype was detected only a few times. The chain recombines TRBV29-1 with TRBJ1-1, with a tentative D call TRBD1 (5 bases). This CDR3 is 13 amino acids long. Germline values: CDR1 SQVTM, CDR2 ANQGSEA. V dropped 6 bases and J dropped 1 base, with 12 bases sitting between them. The CDR3, as DNA: TGCAGCGTAAATCGGGGGTCGAACACTGAAGCTTTCTTT. Translation: CSVNRGSNTEAFF.

This clonotype was seen ten or more times. The chain recombines TRBV25-1 with TRBJ2-1, with 9 nucleotides matching TRBD2. The V gene's germline CDR1 is MGHDK and CDR2 SYGVNS. Trimming took 1 base from V and 5 from J; bases not matched to a gene: 9. The length of the CDR3 is 17 residues. CDR3 DNA sequence: TGTGCCAGCAGTGAATTAGCTAGCGGGACGACTCACAATGAGCAGTTCTTC. This sequence encodes CASSELASGTTHNEQFF.

The rearrangement uses TRBV29-1 and TRBJ2-2; perhaps TRBD1 as D (5 bases). V shed 2 bases and J shed 3 bases, with 10 bases lying between them. CDR1 SQVTM and CDR2 ANQGSEA come from the germline V gene. The CDR3 contains 14 residues. CDR3 in amino acids: CSVEWGSYTGELFF. The DNA of the CDR3 is TGCAGCGTTGAATGGGGCAGTTACACCGGGGAGCTGTTTTTT.

This clonotype was detected a few times. The chain couples TRBV7-2 to TRBJ1-2, with 8 bases matching TRBD1. The CDR3 is made up of 16 amino acids. Germline V CDR1 and CDR2: SGHTA, FQGNSA. J lost 4 bases, V lost 2 bases, and 9 bases had no gene match. Written as DNA, the CDR3 is TGTGCCAGCAGCTTAAGTCGGGACAGGACCCTCTATGGCTACACCTTC. Amino acid sequence: CASSLSRDRTLYGYTF.

This clonotype was recorded a few times. The J gene is TRBJ2-1, the V gene TRBV10-1; 8 bases are shared with TRBD2. The trim removed 4 bases at V and 5 bases at J, leaving 7 bases unmatched. This CDR3 is 15 amino acids long. The germline V gene has CDR1 WNHNN and CDR2 SYGVQD (reference sequence). The CDR3 bases are TGCGCCAGCAGTGCAGCGGGGGACCTTCACAATGAGCAGTTCTTC. Translating gives CASSAAGDLHNEQFF.